Below, 24 T cell receptor beta chains from the same sample are listed, as sequenced in a study of CD8 T cells in Susac syndrome. Reverse transcription of 0.5 to 1 ug RNA was carried out with random hexamers. Each CDR3 protein is one row after TCRdb ran MiXCR on the immunoSEQ multiplex PCR reads. This sample has tens of thousands of distinct CDR3 sequences; more than 85% occur once, and the top ten carry 0.5% to 0.6%. The sample taken for sequencing was CD8+ T cells from PBMCs. Receptor source: a human donor in good health.

The chain recombines TRBV3-1 with TRBJ2-1; D perhaps matches TRBD2 (6 bases). Germline V CDR1 and CDR2: LGHDT, YNNKEL (reference sequence). V lost 0 bases and J 0 bases, leaving 9 bases between the germline ends. This CDR3 comprises 16 residues. For the CDR3, the DNA is TGTGCCAGCAGCCAAGATGGGCGGGACTCCTACAATGAGCAGTTCTTC. Residues: CASSQDGRDSYNEQFF.

The chain employs TRBV30 and TRBJ2-7; 7 bases map to TRBD2. The V segment lost 5 bases and the J segment 4 bases; nucleotides outside the gene matches: 5. Germline V gene data show CDR1 as GTSNPN and CDR2 as SVGIG (reference sequence). The CDR3 consists of 12 residues. This CDR3 reads CAWSTGGYEQYF. The CDR3 coding sequence is TGTGCCTGGTCCACCGGGGGGTACGAGCAGTACTTC.

The gene calls are TRBV6-1 and TRBJ2-1; TRBD2 is a possible D gene (6 bases). The germline gives CDR1 MNHNS, CDR2 SASEGT. There are 14 residues in the CDR3. With 3 bases removed from V and 8 bases from J, the gap between germline ends came to 14 bases. CDR3 nucleotide sequence: TGTGCCAGCAGTGAGCTTGGGAGGTTCCATGAGCAGTTCTTC. It yields the protein CASSELGRFHEQFF.

The V gene is TRBV6-5, the J gene TRBJ2-3; the D is unclear. The CDR3 extends over 15 amino acids. Trimming stripped 0 bases from V and 5 bases from J, with 12 bases between. CDR1 is MNHEY, CDR2 SVGAGI, per germline. The CDR3: CASSYSKARLDTQYF. The CDR3, as DNA: TGTGCCAGCAGTTACTCGAAGGCCCGGTTAGATACGCAGTATTTT.

The chain is built from TRBV29-1 and TRBJ2-1; 13 bases are a match to TRBD2. The germline V gene encodes CDR1 SQVTM and CDR2 ANQGSEA. The length of the CDR3 is 14 residues. With 6 bases clipped from V and 6 bases from J, the junction kept 5 bases outside the gene matches. The CDR3 bases are TGCAGCGTACGGACTAGCGGGAGCTTCAATGAGCAGTTCTTC. This sequence encodes CSVRTSGSFNEQFF.

V and J are TRBV7-2 and TRBJ2-7; D uncertain. Germline V gene lookup returns CDR1 SGHTA and CDR2 FQGNSA. CDR3 length equals 14 residues. V lost 5 bases, J lost 0 bases, and 11 bases lay in between. The CDR3 DNA sequence: TGTGCCAGCAGCCTCGGTTATAGCTCCTACGAGCAGTACTTC. This sequence encodes CASSLGYSSYEQYF.

The chain recombines TRBV12-3 or TRBV12-4 with TRBJ1-2; D unresolved. This CDR3 is 14 amino acids long. V gave up 3 bases and J gave up 4 bases, with 12 bases separating them. CDR3 DNA: TGTGCCAGCAGTTTCACCGTCGTTGCCTATGGCTACACCTTC. It yields the protein CASSFTVVAYGYTF.

The CDR3 loop is CAWTLGTGTDTQYF. For the CDR3, the DNA is TGTGCCTGGACCTTAGGGACAGGCACAGATACGCAGTATTTT. The chain uses TRBV30 and TRBJ2-3, with TRBD1 identical over 7 bases. This CDR3 comprises 14 residues. Trimming took 4 bases from V and 1 from J; bases not matched to a gene: 5. The V gene's germline CDR1 is GTSNPN and CDR2 SVGIG (reference sequence).

V gene TRBV5-4 combines with J gene TRBJ2-2, with D perhaps assigned TRBD1 or TRBD2 (5 bases each). The germline V gene encodes CDR1 SGHNT and CDR2 YYREEE (reference sequence). With 4 bases removed from V and 6 bases from J, the gap between germline ends came to 19 bases. The CDR3 is made up of 16 amino acids. CDR3 DNA sequence: TGTGCCAGCAGCCTACGTTGGGGGAGTCCCCCCGGGGAGCTGTTTTTT. Protein sequence: CASSLRWGSPPGELFF.

The chain links TRBV27 to TRBJ1-1; D remains ambiguous. Looked up from germline, CDR1 is MNHEY and CDR2 is SMNVEV (reference sequence). The V and J ends lost 2 bases and 8 bases respectively, with 12 bases between them. The CDR3 runs to 13 residues. This chain's CDR3 is CASSLGSGIEAFF. As DNA, the CDR3 is TGTGCCAGCAGTTTAGGCTCCGGGATCGAAGCTTTCTTT.

The rearrangement uses TRBV9 and TRBJ1-3, with D unresolved. The V gene lost 4 bases and the J gene lost 0 bases, with 2 bases spanning the gap. The CDR3 extends over 12 amino acids. Germline CDR1 and CDR2: SGDLS and YYNGEE. CDR3 bases: TGTGCCAGCAGCCCCTCTGGAAACACCATATATTTT. Protein: CASSPSGNTIYF. Full variable domain (missing parts from reference TRBV9 and TRBJ1-3): DSGVTQTPKHLITATGQRVTLRCSPRSGDLSVYWYQQSLDQGLQFLIQYYNGEERAKGNILERFSAQQFPDLHSELNLSSLELGDSALYFCASSPSGNTIYFGEGSWLTVV.

Here the CDR3 DNA reads TGCAGCGTCGGCCCGGGGGCGGGTTTCTCCTACGAGCAGTACTTC. This codes for CSVGPGAGFSYEQYF. This chain joins TRBV29-1 and TRBJ2-7, with D perhaps given as TRBD1 or TRBD2 (6 bases each). Trimming took 6 bases from V and 0 from J, leaving 18 bases between them. The germline V gene encodes CDR1 SQVTM and CDR2 ANQGSEA. The CDR3 runs to 15 residues.

This clonotype was counted a single time. The rearrangement links TRBV23-1 to TRBJ2-7, with D possibly being TRBD2 (6 bases). TRBV23-1 is filed as an ORF, its function uncertain. The CDR3 covers 16 residues. Trimming took 0 bases from V and 2 from J, leaving 14 bases between them. The CDR3 sequence: CASSQSRPSEAYEQYF. Here the CDR3 DNA reads TGCGCCAGCAGTCAATCTCGGCCTAGCGAGGCCTACGAGCAGTACTTC.

CDR3 DNA sequence: TGTGCCAGCAGCACCCAACTAGCGGGAGGCAGAGATACGCAGTATTTT. Encoded protein: CASSTQLAGGRDTQYF. V is TRBV5-6 and J is TRBJ2-3; 12 bases match TRBD2. The CDR3 sequence is 16 residues long. V shed 4 bases and J 5 bases; nucleotides not matched to a gene: 8. Germline V gene data show CDR1 as SGHDT and CDR2 as YYEEEE.

This clonotype was detected only a few times. The chain joins TRBV27 to TRBJ2-7, with D tentatively TRBD1 (6 bases). The CDR3 runs to 14 residues. Germline V gene data show CDR1 as MNHEY and CDR2 as SMNVEV (reference sequence). In nucleotides, the CDR3 is TGTGTTACACAGGACAGTTTCAGCTCCTACGAGCAGTACTTC. Encoded protein: CVTQDSFSSYEQYF.

The chain employs TRBV29-1 and TRBJ2-1, with a possible D match to TRBD2 (5 bases). V lost 4 bases and J lost 9, with 10 bases in between. Germline V CDR1 and CDR2: SQVTM, ANQGSEA. This CDR3 is 11 amino acids long. The CDR3 DNA reads as TGCAGCGTTGGCGAGGGCCCTGAGCAGTTCTTC. Its protein product is CSVGEGPEQFF.

This rearrangement joins TRBV28 to TRBJ2-7, with D perhaps given as TRBD1 or TRBD2 (5 bases each). Germline CDR1 MDHEN, CDR2 SYDVKM. The CDR3 extends over 11 amino acids. Trimming cost V 5 bases and J 7 bases, with 9 bases left between them. The CDR3 DNA reads TGTGCCAGCAGTCTTGGGGGTGAGCAGTACTTC. Its translation: CASSLGGEQYF.

The chain is built from TRBV7-9 and TRBJ2-1, with 7 bases identical to TRBD2. Germline CDR1 and CDR2: SEHNR and FQNEAQ (reference sequence). The CDR3 has 15 amino acids. Germline trimming cut 7 bases from V and 8 bases from J; bases unmatched to any gene: 14. In nucleotides, the CDR3 is TGTGCCAGCACGTACCGGGCGGGAGATGGGCATGAGCAGTTCTTC. Translation gives CASTYRAGDGHEQFF.

This rearrangement joins TRBV2 to TRBJ2-2, with 10 bases aligning to TRBD1. The CDR3 has 15 residues. V was pared by 7 bases and J by 4 bases, with 6 bases of the junction left unmatched. Germline CDR1 is SNHLY and CDR2 is FYNNEI. DNA for the CDR3: TGTGCCAGCACCGGGACAGGGGCCACCACCGGGGAGCTGTTTTTT. Protein: CASTGTGATTGELFF. Full variable domain (rest looked up from reference TRBV2 and TRBJ2-2): EPEVTQTPSHQVTQMGQEVILRCVPISNHLYFYWYRQILGQKVEFLVSFYNNEISEKSEIFDDQFSVERPDGSNFTLKIRSTKLEDSAMYFCASTGTGATTGELFFGEGSRLTVL.

For the CDR3, the DNA is TGCAGCATCCAGACGGTTAGCTCCTACGAGCAGTACTTC. Its protein is CSIQTVSSYEQYF. The chain recombines TRBV29-1 with TRBJ2-7; D gene uncertain. The CDR3 is made up of 13 amino acids. The germline CDR1 and CDR2 sequences are SQVTM and ANQGSEA. Trimming pared 8 bases from V and 0 bases from J, leaving 14 bases between.

The genes are TRBV7-2 and TRBJ2-7; 8 nucleotides align to TRBD2. The CDR3 covers 13 residues. Trimming removed 5 bases from V and 6 bases from J; junction bases left unmatched: 6. Germline values: CDR1 SGHTA, CDR2 FQGNSA. This CDR3 reads CASSRAGVSEQYF. Written as DNA, the CDR3 is TGTGCCAGCAGCAGAGCGGGAGTTTCCGAGCAGTACTTC.

The gene calls are TRBV7-9 and TRBJ2-7; D might be TRBD2 (5 bases). The CDR3 sequence is 13 residues long. V was shortened by 0 bases and J by 7 bases, with 10 bases between the two germline ends. CDR1 and CDR2 from the germline V gene are SEHNR and FQNEAQ (reference sequence). The CDR3 bases are TGTGCCAGCAGCTTAGCACCGGGAACTGAGCAGTACTTC. It translates to CASSLAPGTEQYF.

The chain recombines TRBV4-1 with TRBJ2-7; 8 nucleotides agree with TRBD1. Germline V gives CDR1 MGHRA, CDR2 YSYEKL. This CDR3 has 14 amino acids. Losses at the gene ends were 3 bases for V and 4 bases for J; bases not matched to a gene: 5. CDR3 bases: TGCGCCAGCAGCCATACAGGGGGTGCTTACGAGCAGTACTTC. Its protein is CASSHTGGAYEQYF.

The chain couples TRBV7-9 to TRBJ2-7; D unclear. The CDR3 loop spans 14 amino acids. Germline CDR1 reads SEHNR; CDR2 reads FQNEAQ (reference sequence). V lost 0 bases and J 3 bases, leaving 9 bases between the germline ends. The CDR3 here is CASSLAEDNYEQYF. CDR3 bases: TGTGCCAGCAGCTTAGCGGAAGACAACTACGAGCAGTACTTC.